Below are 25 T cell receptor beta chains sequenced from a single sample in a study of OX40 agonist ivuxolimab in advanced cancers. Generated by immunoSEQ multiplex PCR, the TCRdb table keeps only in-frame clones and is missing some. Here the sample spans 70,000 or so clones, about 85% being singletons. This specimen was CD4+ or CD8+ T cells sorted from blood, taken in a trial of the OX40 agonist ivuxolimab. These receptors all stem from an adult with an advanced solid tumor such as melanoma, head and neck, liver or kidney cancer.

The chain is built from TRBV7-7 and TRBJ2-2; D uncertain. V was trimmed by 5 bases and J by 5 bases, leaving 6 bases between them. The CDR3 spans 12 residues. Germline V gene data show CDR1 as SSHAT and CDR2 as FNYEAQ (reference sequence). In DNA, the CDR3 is TGTGCCAGCAGCACCATAACCGGGGAGCTGTTTTTT. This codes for CASSTITGELFF.

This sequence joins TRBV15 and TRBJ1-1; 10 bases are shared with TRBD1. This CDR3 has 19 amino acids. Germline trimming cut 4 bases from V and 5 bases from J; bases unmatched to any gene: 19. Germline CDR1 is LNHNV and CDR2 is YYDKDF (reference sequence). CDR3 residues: CATSTTRDRGIRGETEAFF. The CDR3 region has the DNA TGTGCCACCAGCACGACCCGGGACAGGGGAATCAGGGGTGAGACTGAAGCTTTCTTT.

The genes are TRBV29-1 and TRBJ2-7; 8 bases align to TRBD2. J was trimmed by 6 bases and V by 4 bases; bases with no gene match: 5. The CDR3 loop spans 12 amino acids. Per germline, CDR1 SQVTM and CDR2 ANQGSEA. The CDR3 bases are TGCAGCGTTGCAACTAGCGGAGGCGAGCAGTACTTC. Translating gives CSVATSGGEQYF.

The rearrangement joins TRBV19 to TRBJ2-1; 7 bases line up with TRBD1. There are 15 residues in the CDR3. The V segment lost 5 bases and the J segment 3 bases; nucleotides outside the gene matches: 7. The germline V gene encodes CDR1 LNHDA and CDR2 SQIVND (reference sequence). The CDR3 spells CASSRQGRNYNEQFF. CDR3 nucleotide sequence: TGTGCCAGTAGTCGACAGGGCCGCAACTACAATGAGCAGTTCTTC.

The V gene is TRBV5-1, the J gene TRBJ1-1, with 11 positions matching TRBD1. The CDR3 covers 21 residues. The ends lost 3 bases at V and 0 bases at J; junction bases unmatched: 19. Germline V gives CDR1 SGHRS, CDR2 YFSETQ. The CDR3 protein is CASSSSLSWDRGMYLNTEAFF. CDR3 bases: TGCGCCAGCAGCTCCTCCCTTTCTTGGGACAGGGGGATGTACTTGAACACTGAAGCTTTCTTT.

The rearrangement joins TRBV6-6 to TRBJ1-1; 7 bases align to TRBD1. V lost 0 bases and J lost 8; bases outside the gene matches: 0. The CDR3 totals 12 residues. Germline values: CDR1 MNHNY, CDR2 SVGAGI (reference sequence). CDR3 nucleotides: TGTGCCAGCAGTTACTCGACAGGGGAAGCTTTCTTT. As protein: CASSYSTGEAFF.

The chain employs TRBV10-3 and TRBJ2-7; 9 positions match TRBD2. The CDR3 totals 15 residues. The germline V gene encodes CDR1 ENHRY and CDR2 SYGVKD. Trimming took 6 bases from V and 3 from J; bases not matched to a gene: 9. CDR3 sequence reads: CAIREVAGVGYEQYF. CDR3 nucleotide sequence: TGTGCCATCAGGGAGGTAGCGGGAGTGGGCTACGAGCAGTACTTC.

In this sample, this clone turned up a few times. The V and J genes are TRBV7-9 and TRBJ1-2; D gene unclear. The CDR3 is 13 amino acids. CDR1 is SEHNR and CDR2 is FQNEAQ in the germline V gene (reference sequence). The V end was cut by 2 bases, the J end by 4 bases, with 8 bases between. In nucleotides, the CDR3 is TGTGCCAGCAGCTTAACAGATAGCTATGGCTACACCTTC. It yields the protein CASSLTDSYGYTF.

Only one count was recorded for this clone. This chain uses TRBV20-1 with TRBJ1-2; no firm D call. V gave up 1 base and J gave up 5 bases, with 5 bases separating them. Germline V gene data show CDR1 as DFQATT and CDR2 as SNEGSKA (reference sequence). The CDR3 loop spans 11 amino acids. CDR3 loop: CSARALYGYTF. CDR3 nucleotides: TGCAGTGCTAGAGCATTATATGGCTACACCTTC.

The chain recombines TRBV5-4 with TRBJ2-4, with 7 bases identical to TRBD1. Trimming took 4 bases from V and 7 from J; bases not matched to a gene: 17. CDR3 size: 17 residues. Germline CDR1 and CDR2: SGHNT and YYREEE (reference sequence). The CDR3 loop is CASSPSDRDSPWNIQYF. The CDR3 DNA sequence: TGTGCCAGCAGCCCCTCCGACCGGGACAGCCCATGGAACATTCAGTACTTC.

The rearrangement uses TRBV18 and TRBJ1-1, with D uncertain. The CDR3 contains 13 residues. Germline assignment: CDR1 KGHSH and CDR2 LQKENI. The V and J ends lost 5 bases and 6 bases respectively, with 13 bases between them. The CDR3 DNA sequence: TGTGCCAGCTCAAGCTCCCTTGACGCTGAAGCTTTCTTT. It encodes CASSSSLDAEAFF.

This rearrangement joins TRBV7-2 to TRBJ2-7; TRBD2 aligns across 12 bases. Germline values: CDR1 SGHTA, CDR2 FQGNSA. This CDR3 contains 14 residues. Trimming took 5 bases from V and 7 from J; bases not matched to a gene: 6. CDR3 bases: TGTGCCAGCAGCCCTAGCGGGGGGGCGTGGGAGCAGTACTTC. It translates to CASSPSGGAWEQYF.

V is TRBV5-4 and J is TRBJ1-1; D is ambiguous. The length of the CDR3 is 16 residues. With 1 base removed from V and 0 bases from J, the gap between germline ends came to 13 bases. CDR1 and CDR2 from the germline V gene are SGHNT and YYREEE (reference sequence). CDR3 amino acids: CASSLNRGPLNTEAFF. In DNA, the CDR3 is TGTGCCAGCAGCTTGAACCGTGGGCCGCTGAACACTGAAGCTTTCTTT.

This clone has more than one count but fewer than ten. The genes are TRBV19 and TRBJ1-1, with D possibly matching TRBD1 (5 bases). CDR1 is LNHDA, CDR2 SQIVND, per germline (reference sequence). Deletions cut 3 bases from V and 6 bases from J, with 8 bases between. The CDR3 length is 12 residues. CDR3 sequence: CASSIGGPEAFF. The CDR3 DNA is TGTGCCAGTAGTATTGGGGGACCTGAAGCTTTCTTT.

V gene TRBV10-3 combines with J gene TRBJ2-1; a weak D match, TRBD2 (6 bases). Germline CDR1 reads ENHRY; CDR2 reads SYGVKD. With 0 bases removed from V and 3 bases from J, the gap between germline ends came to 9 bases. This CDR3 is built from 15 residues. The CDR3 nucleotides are TGTGCCATCAGTGAGTCGAGTAGCGGCTACAATGAGCAGTTCTTC. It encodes CAISESSSGYNEQFF.

The DNA of the CDR3 is TGTGCCAGCTCACCACAGGCAGGCACTGGAAACACCATATATTTT. Its protein is CASSPQAGTGNTIYF. The V call is TRBV18, the J call TRBJ1-3; D is unclear. Germline V gene data show CDR1 as KGHSH and CDR2 as LQKENI. V lost 1 base, J lost 2 bases, and 9 bases lay in between. This CDR3 comprises 15 residues.

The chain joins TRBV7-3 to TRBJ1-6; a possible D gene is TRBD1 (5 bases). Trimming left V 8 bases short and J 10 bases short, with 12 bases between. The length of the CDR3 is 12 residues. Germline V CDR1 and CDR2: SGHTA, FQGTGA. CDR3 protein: CASGQGESPLHF. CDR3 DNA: TGTGCCAGCGGGCAGGGAGAATCACCCCTCCACTTT.

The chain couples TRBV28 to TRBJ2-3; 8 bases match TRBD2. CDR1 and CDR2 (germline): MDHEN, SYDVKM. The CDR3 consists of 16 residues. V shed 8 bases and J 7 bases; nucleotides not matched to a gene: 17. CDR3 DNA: TGTGCCAGCGCAGGCCTCCGGAGCGGGAGTGTAAATACGCAGTATTTT. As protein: CASAGLRSGSVNTQYF. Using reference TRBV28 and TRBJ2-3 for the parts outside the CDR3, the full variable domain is DVKVTQSSRYLVKRTGEKVFLECVQDMDHENMFWYRQDPGLGLRLIYFSYDVKMKEKGDIPEGYSVSREKKERFSLILESASTNQTSMYLCASAGLRSGSVNTQYFGPGTRLTVL.

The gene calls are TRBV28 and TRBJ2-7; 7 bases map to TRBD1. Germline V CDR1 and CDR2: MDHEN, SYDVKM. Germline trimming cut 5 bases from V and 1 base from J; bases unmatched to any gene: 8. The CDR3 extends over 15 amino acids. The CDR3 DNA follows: TGTGCCAGCAGTAGAACAGGGGCTCGGTCCTACGAGCAGTACTTC. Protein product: CASSRTGARSYEQYF.

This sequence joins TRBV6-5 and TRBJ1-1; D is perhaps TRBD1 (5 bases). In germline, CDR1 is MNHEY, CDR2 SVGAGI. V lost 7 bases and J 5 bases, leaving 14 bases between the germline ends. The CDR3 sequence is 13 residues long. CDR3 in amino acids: CASTREGWTEAFF. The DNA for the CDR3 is TGTGCCAGCACCAGAGAGGGGTGGACTGAAGCTTTCTTT.

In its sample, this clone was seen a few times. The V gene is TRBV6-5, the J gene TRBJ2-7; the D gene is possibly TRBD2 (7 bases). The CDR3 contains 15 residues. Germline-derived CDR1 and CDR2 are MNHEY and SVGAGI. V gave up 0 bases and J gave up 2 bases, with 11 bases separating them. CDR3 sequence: CASSYSLGGAYEQYF. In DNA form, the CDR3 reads TGTGCCAGCAGTTACTCACTAGGGGGGGCCTACGAGCAGTACTTC.

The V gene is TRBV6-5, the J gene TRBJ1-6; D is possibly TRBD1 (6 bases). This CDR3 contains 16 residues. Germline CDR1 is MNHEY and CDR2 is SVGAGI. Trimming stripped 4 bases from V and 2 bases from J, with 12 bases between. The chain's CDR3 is CASSFDRLAYNSPLHF. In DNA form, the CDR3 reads TGTGCCAGCAGTTTTGACAGGCTGGCCTATAATTCACCCCTCCACTTT.

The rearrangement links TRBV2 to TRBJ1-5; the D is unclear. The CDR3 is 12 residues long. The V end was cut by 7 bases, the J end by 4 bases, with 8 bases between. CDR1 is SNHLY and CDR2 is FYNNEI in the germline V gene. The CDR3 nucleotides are TGTGCCAGCACGGGGTCAAATCAGCCCCAGCATTTT. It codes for CASTGSNQPQHF.

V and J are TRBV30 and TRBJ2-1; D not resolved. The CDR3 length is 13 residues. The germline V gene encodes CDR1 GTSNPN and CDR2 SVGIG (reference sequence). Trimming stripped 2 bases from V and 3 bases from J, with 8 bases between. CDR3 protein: CAWSTQSYNEQFF. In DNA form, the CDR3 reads TGTGCCTGGAGTACCCAGAGCTACAATGAGCAGTTCTTC. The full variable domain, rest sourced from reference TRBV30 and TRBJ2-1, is SQTIHQWPATLVQPVGSPLSLECTVEGTSNPNLYWYRQAAGRGLQLLFYSVGIGQISSEVPQNLSASRPQDRQFILSSKKLLLSDSGFYLCAWSTQSYNEQFFGPGTRLTVL.

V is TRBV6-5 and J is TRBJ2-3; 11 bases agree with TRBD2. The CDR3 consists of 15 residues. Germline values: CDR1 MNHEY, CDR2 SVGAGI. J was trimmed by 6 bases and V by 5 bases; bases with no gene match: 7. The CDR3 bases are TGTGCCAGCAGTAAGATAGCGGGGGGGCCTGATACGCAGTATTTT. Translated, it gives CASSKIAGGPDTQYF.